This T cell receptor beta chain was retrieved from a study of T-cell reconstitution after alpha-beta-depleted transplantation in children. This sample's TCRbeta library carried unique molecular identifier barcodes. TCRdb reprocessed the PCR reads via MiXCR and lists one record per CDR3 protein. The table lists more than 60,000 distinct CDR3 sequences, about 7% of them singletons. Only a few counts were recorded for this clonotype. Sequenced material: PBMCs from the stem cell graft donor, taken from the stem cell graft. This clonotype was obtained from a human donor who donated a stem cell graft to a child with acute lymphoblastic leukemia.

CDR3: CACNMNTEAFF. The CDR3 DNA sequence: TGTGCCTGCAACATGAACACTGAAGCTTTCTTT. The chain links TRBV19 to TRBJ1-1; the D is unclear. CDR1 LNHDA and CDR2 SQIVND come from the germline V gene (reference sequence). The CDR3 length is 11 residues. With 11 bases removed from V and 0 bases from J, the gap between germline ends came to 7 bases.